The next 6 T cell receptor beta chains were all read from a single sample in a study of tumor and adjacent non-tumor tissue in lung cancer. A modified ARM-PCR protocol with three rounds of nested PCR amplified TCRbeta. TCRdb re-called the multiplex PCR reads through MiXCR, storing one row per CDR3 protein. The sample carries 91,000 or so distinct CDR3 sequences, about 72% recorded once. This sample's RNA came from whole unsorted tissue. Material: lung tumor tissue. Receptor source: a man in his 60s with non-small cell lung cancer.

The chain joins TRBV11-1 to TRBJ2-1; 8 bases are shared with TRBD1. The germline gives CDR1 SGHAT, CDR2 FQDESV (reference sequence). V shed 6 bases and J 8 bases; nucleotides not matched to a gene: 9. The CDR3 is 14 amino acids. The chain's CDR3 is CASRPGGSCDEQFF. In DNA form, the CDR3 reads TGTGCCAGCAGACCAGGGGGCTCTTGTGATGAGCAGTTCTTC.

This chain links TRBV19 with TRBJ2-3; no clear D gene. CDR3 size: 15 residues. The germline V gene has CDR1 LNHDA and CDR2 SQIVND (reference sequence). The ends were cut back, 3 bases at V and 0 bases at J, with 10 bases in the middle. CDR3 residues: CASSIRGSSTDTQYF. The DNA of the CDR3 is TGTGCCAGTAGTATCCGCGGTTCTAGCACAGATACGCAGTATTTT. Combining the CDR3 with reference TRBV19 and TRBJ2-3 gives the whole variable domain DGGITQSPKYLFRKEGQNVTLSCEQNLNHDAMYWYRQDPGQGLRLIYYSQIVNDFQKGDIAEGYSVSREKKESFPLTVTSAQKNPTAFYLCASSIRGSSTDTQYFGPGTRLTVL.

A word on this clonotype: One end of the junction is discordant with germline, which a read error may explain. The CDR3, as DNA: TGTACCAGCAGCTCCCTAGAGGCCCAGTGCTTC. It encodes CTSSSLEAQCF. The V call is TRBV11-2, the J call TRBJ2-5; D not certain. Germline V lookup: CDR1 SGHAT, CDR2 FQNNGV. The CDR3 has 11 amino acids.

This clonotype occurred a few times. A read error is possible here, since a much larger clone lies one base away. This sequence joins TRBV6-5 and TRBJ1-6, with 8 bases matching TRBD1. The CDR3 extends over 17 amino acids. Trimming at V came to 4 bases and at J to 14 bases, leaving 19 bases not matched to a gene. Germline V CDR1 and CDR2: MNHEY, SVGAGI. The DNA of the CDR3 is TGTGCCAGCAGTTGCAGAAGAGGGACAGGCGCGTCCGGGTCCCTCCACTTT. Its translation is CASSCRRGTGASGSLHF.

The chain combines TRBV20-1 with TRBJ1-2; 7 bases are a match to TRBD1. The CDR3 totals 13 residues. V lost 3 bases and J lost 4; bases outside the gene matches: 5. CDR1 and CDR2 from the germline V gene are DFQATT and SNEGSKA (reference sequence). The CDR3 nucleotides are TGCAGTGCTAGTAGGACAGGTAGCTATGGCTACACCTTC. The encoded protein is CSASRTGSYGYTF.

This clonotype was observed a handful of times. This clone may be a read error of a much larger clone one base away. The chain couples TRBV6-2 or TRBV6-3 to TRBJ2-5, with 9 bases aligning to TRBD1. The CDR3 has 16 residues. V lost 4 bases, J lost 4 bases, and 10 bases stayed unmatched. The germline gives CDR1 MNHEY, CDR2 SVGEGT. CDR3 nucleotides: TGTGCCAGCAGTTTCACCCGGGACAGGGTTGCAGAGACCCAGTACTTC. Its translation is CASSFTRDRVAETQYF.